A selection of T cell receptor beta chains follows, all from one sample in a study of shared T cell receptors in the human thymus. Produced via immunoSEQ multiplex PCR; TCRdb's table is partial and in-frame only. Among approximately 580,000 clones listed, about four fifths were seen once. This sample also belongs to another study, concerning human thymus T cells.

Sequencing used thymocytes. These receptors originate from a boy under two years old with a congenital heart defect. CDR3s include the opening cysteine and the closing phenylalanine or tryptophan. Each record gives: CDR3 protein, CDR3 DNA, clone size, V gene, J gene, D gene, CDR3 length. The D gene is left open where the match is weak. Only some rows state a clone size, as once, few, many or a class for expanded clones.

CDR3 protein: CASSQDGSTDTQYF; CDR3 DNA: TGTGCCAGCAGCCAAGACGGGAGCACAGATACGCAGTATTTT; clone size: .; V gene: TRBV14; J gene: TRBJ2-3; D gene: .; CDR3 length: 14
CDR3 protein: CAIRASGPWSFYNEQFF; CDR3 DNA: TGTGCCATCAGGGCTAGCGGGCCGTGGTCGTTCTACAATGAGCAGTTCTTC; clone size: .; V gene: TRBV10-3; J gene: TRBJ2-1; D gene: TRBD2; CDR3 length: 17
CDR3 protein: CASSLETSWWIGEQFF; CDR3 DNA: TGTGCCAGCAGTTTAGAGACTAGCTGGTGGATCGGTGAGCAGTTCTTC; clone size: few; V gene: TRBV27; J gene: TRBJ2-1; D gene: TRBD2; CDR3 length: 16
CDR3 protein: CASSLCEGREETQYF; CDR3 DNA: TGTGCCAGCAGTTTATGCGAAGGCCGGGAAGAGACCCAGTACTTC; clone size: .; V gene: TRBV28; J gene: TRBJ2-5; D gene: .; CDR3 length: 15
CDR3 protein: CASTQGQGAYEQYF; CDR3 DNA: TGTGCCAGCACCCAGGGACAGGGGGCATACGAGCAGTACTTC; clone size: .; V gene: TRBV2; J gene: TRBJ2-7; D gene: TRBD1; CDR3 length: 14
CDR3 protein: CASSQDLGQGVWQYF; CDR3 DNA: TGCGCCAGCAGCCAAGATTTAGGACAGGGGGTTTGGCAGTACTTC; clone size: .; V gene: TRBV4-3; J gene: TRBJ2-7; D gene: TRBD1; CDR3 length: 15
CDR3 protein: CASGGLAVYEQYF; CDR3 DNA: TGTGCCAGCGGGGGACTAGCGGTTTACGAGCAGTACTTC; clone size: .; V gene: TRBV6-5; J gene: TRBJ2-7; D gene: TRBD2; CDR3 length: 13
CDR3 protein: CASSDIREKQFF; CDR3 DNA: TGTGCCAGCAGTGATATCCGGGAGAAGCAGTTCTTC; clone size: .; V gene: TRBV6-4; J gene: TRBJ2-1; D gene: .; CDR3 length: 12
CDR3 protein: CASSSVGDTPPCDEQFF; CDR3 DNA: TGTGCCAGCAGCTCCGTGGGGGACACCCCTCCTTGCGATGAGCAGTTCTTC; clone size: .; V gene: TRBV7-9; J gene: TRBJ2-1; D gene: .; CDR3 length: 17
CDR3 protein: CASSQDRRTGIEKLFF; CDR3 DNA: TGCGCCAGCAGCCAAGATCGGCGGACAGGGATTGAAAAACTGTTTTTT; clone size: .; V gene: TRBV4-3; J gene: TRBJ1-4; D gene: TRBD1; CDR3 length: 16
CDR3 protein: CASSQRGQPQETQYF; CDR3 DNA: TGCGCCAGCAGCCAACGGGGACAGCCCCAAGAGACCCAGTACTTC; clone size: .; V gene: TRBV4-3; J gene: TRBJ2-5; D gene: TRBD1; CDR3 length: 15
CDR3 protein: CASSRERRRFF; CDR3 DNA: TGTGCCAGTAGTAGGGAGCGCCGGAGGTTCTTC; clone size: .; V gene: TRBV19; J gene: TRBJ2-1; D gene: .; CDR3 length: 11
CDR3 protein: CSVGSAGRGEQFF; CDR3 DNA: TGCAGCGTTGGGTCGGCAGGGAGGGGTGAGCAGTTCTTC; clone size: .; V gene: TRBV29-1; J gene: TRBJ2-1; D gene: TRBD2; CDR3 length: 13
CDR3 protein: CASSQRDTGLATQETQYF; CDR3 DNA: TGTGCCAGCAGCCAACGGGACACGGGACTAGCGACGCAAGAGACCCAGTACTTC; clone size: once; V gene: TRBV4-2; J gene: TRBJ2-5; D gene: TRBD2; CDR3 length: 18
CDR3 protein: CASSYFRPPQETQYF; CDR3 DNA: TGTGCCAGCAGCTACTTCAGGCCTCCTCAAGAGACCCAGTACTTC; clone size: few; V gene: TRBV7-8; J gene: TRBJ2-5; D gene: .; CDR3 length: 15
CDR3 protein: CASRQQPQHF; CDR3 DNA: TGTGCCAGCAGACAGCAGCCCCAGCATTTT; clone size: .; V gene: TRBV27; J gene: TRBJ1-5; D gene: .; CDR3 length: 10
CDR3 protein: CASSLRPYSGSTDTQYF; CDR3 DNA: TGTGCCAGCAGCTTACGGCCCTATAGCGGAAGCACAGATACGCAGTATTTT; clone size: once; V gene: TRBV7-8; J gene: TRBJ2-3; D gene: .; CDR3 length: 17
CDR3 protein: CAGTVYHGETQYF; CDR3 DNA: TGTGCCGGTACGGTATACCACGGGGAGACCCAGTACTTC; clone size: .; V gene: TRBV19; J gene: TRBJ2-5; D gene: .; CDR3 length: 13
CDR3 protein: CATSTQTDTGELFF; CDR3 DNA: TGTGCCACCAGCACCCAGACTGACACCGGGGAGCTGTTTTTT; clone size: few; V gene: TRBV15; J gene: TRBJ2-2; D gene: .; CDR3 length: 14
CDR3 protein: CASSFLGGPGYEQYF; CDR3 DNA: TGTGCCAGCAGTTTTCTAGGGGGCCCGGGCTACGAGCAGTACTTC; clone size: .; V gene: TRBV27; J gene: TRBJ2-7; D gene: TRBD1; CDR3 length: 15
CDR3 protein: CASSEGGQGSTEAFF; CDR3 DNA: TGTGCCAGCAGTGAAGGGGGACAGGGATCCACTGAAGCTTTCTTT; clone size: .; V gene: TRBV6-1; J gene: TRBJ1-1; D gene: TRBD1; CDR3 length: 15
CDR3 protein: CASSPPPGPYNEQFF; CDR3 DNA: TGTGCCAGCAGTCCCCCGCCAGGGCCCTACAATGAGCAGTTCTTC; clone size: .; V gene: TRBV27; J gene: TRBJ2-1; D gene: .; CDR3 length: 15
CDR3 protein: CSVEAEGNTIYF; CDR3 DNA: TGCAGCGTTGAAGCGGAGGGAAACACCATATATTTT; clone size: .; V gene: TRBV29-1; J gene: TRBJ1-3; D gene: .; CDR3 length: 12
CDR3 protein: CASNGQGPRTREQFF; CDR3 DNA: TGTGCCAGCAACGGACAGGGACCTAGAACACGTGAGCAGTTCTTC; clone size: .; V gene: TRBV5-4; J gene: TRBJ2-1; D gene: TRBD1; CDR3 length: 15
CDR3 protein: CASGSGDRGAETQYF; CDR3 DNA: TGTGCCAGCGGAAGCGGGGACAGGGGGGCAGAGACCCAGTACTTC; clone size: .; V gene: TRBV6-1; J gene: TRBJ2-5; D gene: TRBD1; CDR3 length: 15
CDR3 protein: CASSLAGTRDTDTQYF; CDR3 DNA: TGCGCCAGCAGCTTGGCCGGGACTAGGGATACAGATACGCAGTATTTT; clone size: .; V gene: TRBV5-1; J gene: TRBJ2-3; D gene: TRBD2; CDR3 length: 16
CDR3 protein: CASSLERDRGDEQYF; CDR3 DNA: TGTGCCAGCAGCTTAGAGAGGGACAGGGGAGACGAGCAGTACTTC; clone size: .; V gene: TRBV7-9; J gene: TRBJ2-7; D gene: TRBD1; CDR3 length: 15
CDR3 protein: CASSGDTGLAGGRTEQFF; CDR3 DNA: TGTGCCAGCAGTGGGGACACTGGACTAGCGGGAGGGCGAACTGAGCAGTTCTTC; clone size: .; V gene: TRBV6-1; J gene: TRBJ2-1; D gene: TRBD2; CDR3 length: 18
CDR3 protein: CASRPGGQATGTDTQYF; CDR3 DNA: TGTGCCAGTAGGCCCGGGGGACAGGCAACGGGCACAGATACGCAGTATTTT; clone size: .; V gene: TRBV19; J gene: TRBJ2-3; D gene: TRBD1; CDR3 length: 17
CDR3 protein: CASSLEWGRWDTEAFF; CDR3 DNA: TGTGCCAGCAGCTTGGAGTGGGGGCGCTGGGACACTGAAGCTTTCTTT; clone size: few; V gene: TRBV5-8; J gene: TRBJ1-1; D gene: .; CDR3 length: 16
CDR3 protein: CASSDGTSGYNEQFF; CDR3 DNA: TGTGCCAGCAGTGACGGGACTAGCGGGTACAATGAGCAGTTCTTC; clone size: .; V gene: TRBV6-4; J gene: TRBJ2-1; D gene: TRBD2; CDR3 length: 15
CDR3 protein: CASTLEAGGPGETQYF; CDR3 DNA: TGCGCCAGCACCCTGGAGGCGGGAGGGCCGGGAGAGACCCAGTACTTC; clone size: few; V gene: TRBV5-1; J gene: TRBJ2-5; D gene: TRBD2; CDR3 length: 16
CDR3 protein: CASGLVNGHQNTGELFF; CDR3 DNA: TGTGCTAGTGGTTTGGTAAACGGACACCAGAACACCGGGGAGCTGTTTTTT; clone size: .; V gene: TRBV12-5; J gene: TRBJ2-2; D gene: .; CDR3 length: 17
CDR3 protein: CASSSRQGLSYEQYF; CDR3 DNA: TGTGCCAGCAGCTCCCGACAGGGCCTCTCCTACGAGCAGTACTTC; clone size: .; V gene: TRBV11-3; J gene: TRBJ2-7; D gene: TRBD1; CDR3 length: 15
CDR3 protein: CSVKGGGSGISYNEQFF; CDR3 DNA: TGCAGCGTTAAAGGAGGAGGTAGCGGGATCTCCTACAATGAGCAGTTCTTC; clone size: .; V gene: TRBV29-1; J gene: TRBJ2-1; D gene: TRBD2; CDR3 length: 17
CDR3 protein: CASSFSALEGTEAFF; CDR3 DNA: TGTGCCAGCAGCTTCTCGGCCCTGGAGGGCACTGAAGCTTTCTTT; clone size: .; V gene: TRBV5-5; J gene: TRBJ1-1; D gene: .; CDR3 length: 15
CDR3 protein: CASGQGTHYEQYF; CDR3 DNA: TGTGCCAGCGGACAAGGGACTCACTACGAGCAGTACTTC; clone size: few; V gene: TRBV28; J gene: TRBJ2-7; D gene: .; CDR3 length: 13
CDR3 protein: CASSYRETNYGYTF; CDR3 DNA: TGTGCCAGCAGTTACAGGGAGACTAACTATGGCTACACCTTC; clone size: .; V gene: TRBV6-5; J gene: TRBJ1-2; D gene: .; CDR3 length: 14
CDR3 protein: CASSEDSLREQFF; CDR3 DNA: TGTGCCAGTAGTGAGGACTCCCTAAGGGAGCAGTTCTTC; clone size: .; V gene: TRBV19; J gene: TRBJ2-1; D gene: .; CDR3 length: 13
CDR3 protein: CASSYSERGNQPQHF; CDR3 DNA: TGTGCCAGCAGTTACTCGGAGCGGGGGAATCAGCCCCAGCATTTT; clone size: .; V gene: TRBV6-5; J gene: TRBJ1-5; D gene: .; CDR3 length: 15
CDR3 protein: CASSRGGLAGRGELFF; CDR3 DNA: TGCGCCAGCAGCCGGGGAGGACTAGCGGGACGAGGGGAGCTGTTTTTT; clone size: once; V gene: TRBV4-1; J gene: TRBJ2-2; D gene: TRBD2; CDR3 length: 16
CDR3 protein: CASSPSESSGNTIYF; CDR3 DNA: TGTGCCAGCAGTCCATCGGAGTCCTCTGGAAACACCATATATTTT; clone size: .; V gene: TRBV28; J gene: TRBJ1-3; D gene: .; CDR3 length: 15
CDR3 protein: CASSPPPSGSKEQFF; CDR3 DNA: TGTGCCAGCTCACCACCGCCTAGCGGGAGCAAGGAGCAGTTCTTC; clone size: .; V gene: TRBV18; J gene: TRBJ2-1; D gene: TRBD2; CDR3 length: 15
CDR3 protein: CSVPSGTSGSYEQYF; CDR3 DNA: TGCAGCGTGCCCTCCGGGACTAGCGGGAGTTACGAGCAGTACTTC; clone size: .; V gene: TRBV29-1; J gene: TRBJ2-7; D gene: TRBD2; CDR3 length: 15
CDR3 protein: CATFYAGGPYNEQFF; CDR3 DNA: TGTGCCACCTTCTACGCGGGAGGCCCCTACAATGAGCAGTTCTTC; clone size: once; V gene: TRBV30; J gene: TRBJ2-1; D gene: TRBD2; CDR3 length: 15
CDR3 protein: CAISEGQFSGNTIYF; CDR3 DNA: TGTGCCATCAGTGAGGGACAGTTCTCTGGAAACACCATATATTTT; clone size: few; V gene: TRBV10-3; J gene: TRBJ1-3; D gene: .; CDR3 length: 15
CDR3 protein: CASSQDPREGSYNEQFF; CDR3 DNA: TGTGCCAGCAGCCAAGATCCCCGGGAGGGATCATACAATGAGCAGTTCTTC; clone size: .; V gene: TRBV4-2; J gene: TRBJ2-1; D gene: TRBD2; CDR3 length: 17
CDR3 protein: CASSLNGTSYADTQYF; CDR3 DNA: TGTGCCAGCAGCTTAAACGGGACTAGTTACGCAGATACGCAGTATTTT; clone size: .; V gene: TRBV5-4; J gene: TRBJ2-3; D gene: TRBD2; CDR3 length: 16
CDR3 protein: CASSQEADSNTGELFF; CDR3 DNA: TGCGCCAGCAGCCAAGAGGCGGACTCGAACACCGGGGAGCTGTTTTTT; clone size: .; V gene: TRBV4-1; J gene: TRBJ2-2; D gene: .; CDR3 length: 16
CDR3 protein: CASSPKDRGQNTQYF; CDR3 DNA: TGTGCCAGCTCACCTAAGGACAGGGGGCAGAATACGCAGTATTTT; clone size: .; V gene: TRBV18; J gene: TRBJ2-3; D gene: TRBD1; CDR3 length: 15
CDR3 protein: CASRAWGAGVYNEQFF; CDR3 DNA: TGTGCCAGCAGGGCCTGGGGAGCGGGGGTATACAATGAGCAGTTCTTC; clone size: .; V gene: TRBV2; J gene: TRBJ2-1; D gene: TRBD2; CDR3 length: 16
CDR3 protein: CASSPSRTSGITIGVYEQYF; CDR3 DNA: TGTGCCAGCAGCCCTAGCCGGACTAGCGGGATAACGATAGGCGTCTACGAGCAGTACTTC; clone size: .; V gene: TRBV14; J gene: TRBJ2-7; D gene: TRBD2; CDR3 length: 20